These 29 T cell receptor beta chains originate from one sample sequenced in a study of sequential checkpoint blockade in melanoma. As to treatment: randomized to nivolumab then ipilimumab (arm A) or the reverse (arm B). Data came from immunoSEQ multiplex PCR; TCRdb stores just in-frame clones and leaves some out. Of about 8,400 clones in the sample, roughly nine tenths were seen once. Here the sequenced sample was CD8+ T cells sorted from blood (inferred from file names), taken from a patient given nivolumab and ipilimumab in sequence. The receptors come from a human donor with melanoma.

This CDR3 is CSATGTSETYEQYF. DNA of the CDR3: TGCAGCGCCACCGGGACTAGCGAAACCTACGAGCAGTACTTC. V and J are TRBV29-1 and TRBJ2-7; 10 nucleotides align to TRBD2. The ends lost 7 bases at V and 2 bases at J; junction bases unmatched: 8. Germline loops: CDR1 SQVTM, CDR2 ANQGSEA. This CDR3 is built from 14 residues.

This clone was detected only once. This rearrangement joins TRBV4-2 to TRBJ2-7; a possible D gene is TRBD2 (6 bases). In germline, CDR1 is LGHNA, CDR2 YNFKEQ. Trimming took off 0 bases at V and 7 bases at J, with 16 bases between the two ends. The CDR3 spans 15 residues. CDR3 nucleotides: TGTGCCAGCAGCCAAGATCTTGCGCGGGAACGGGAGCAGTACTTC. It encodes CASSQDLAREREQYF.

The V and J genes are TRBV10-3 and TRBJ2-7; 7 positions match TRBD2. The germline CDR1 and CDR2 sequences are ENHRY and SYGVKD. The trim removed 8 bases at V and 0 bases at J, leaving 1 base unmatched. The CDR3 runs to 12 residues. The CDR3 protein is CAIGGGSYEQYF. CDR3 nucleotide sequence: TGTGCCATCGGCGGGGGCTCCTACGAGCAGTACTTC.

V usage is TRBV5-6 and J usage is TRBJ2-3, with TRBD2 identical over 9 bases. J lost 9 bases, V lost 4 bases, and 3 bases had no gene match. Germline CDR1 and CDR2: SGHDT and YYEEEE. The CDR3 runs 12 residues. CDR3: CASSPGLATQYF. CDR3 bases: TGTGCCAGCAGCCCGGGACTAGCAACGCAGTATTTT.

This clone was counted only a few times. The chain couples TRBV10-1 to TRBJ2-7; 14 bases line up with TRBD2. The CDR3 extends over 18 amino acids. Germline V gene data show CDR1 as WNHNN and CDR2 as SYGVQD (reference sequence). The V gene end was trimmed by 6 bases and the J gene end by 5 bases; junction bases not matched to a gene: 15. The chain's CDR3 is CASRDGLAGGGSSDEQYF. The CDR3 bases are TGCGCCAGCAGGGATGGACTAGCGGGAGGAGGTAGTTCGGACGAGCAGTACTTC.

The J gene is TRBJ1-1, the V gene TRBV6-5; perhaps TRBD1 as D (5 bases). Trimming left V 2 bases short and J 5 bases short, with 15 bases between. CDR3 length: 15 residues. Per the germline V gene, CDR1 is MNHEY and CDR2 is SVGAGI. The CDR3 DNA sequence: TGTGCCAGCAGTTACGGCAGGGTGATATGGACTGAAGCTTTCTTT. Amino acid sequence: CASSYGRVIWTEAFF.

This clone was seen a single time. This chain's CDR3 is CASSQDISGANVLTF. The CDR3 DNA is TGCGCCAGCAGCCAAGATATCTCTGGGGCCAACGTCCTGACTTTC. The V call is TRBV4-1, the J call TRBJ2-6; D ambiguous. This CDR3 is built from 15 residues. The V end was cut by 0 bases, the J end by 0 bases, with 3 bases between. Germline V gene data show CDR1 as MGHRA and CDR2 as YSYEKL.

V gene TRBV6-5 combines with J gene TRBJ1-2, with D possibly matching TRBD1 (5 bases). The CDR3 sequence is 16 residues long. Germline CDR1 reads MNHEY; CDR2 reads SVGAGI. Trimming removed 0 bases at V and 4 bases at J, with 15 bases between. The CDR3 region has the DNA TGTGCCAGCAGTTACTCCAGTACAGGCCCTGGCTATGGCTACACCTTC. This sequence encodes CASSYSSTGPGYGYTF.

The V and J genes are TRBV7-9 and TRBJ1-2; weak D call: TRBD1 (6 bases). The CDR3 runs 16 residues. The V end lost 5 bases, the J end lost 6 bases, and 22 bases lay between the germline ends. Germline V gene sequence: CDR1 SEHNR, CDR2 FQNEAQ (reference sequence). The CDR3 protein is CASSDPRQGQWDGYTF. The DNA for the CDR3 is TGTGCCAGCAGCGACCCACGCCAGGGGCAGTGGGATGGCTACACCTTC. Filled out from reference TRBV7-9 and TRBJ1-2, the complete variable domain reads DTGVSQNPRHKITKRGQNVTFRCDPISEHNRLYWYRQTLGQGPEFLTYFQNEAQLEKSRLLSDRFSAERPKGSFSTLEIQRTEQGDSAMYLCASSDPRQGQWDGYTFGSGTRLTVV.

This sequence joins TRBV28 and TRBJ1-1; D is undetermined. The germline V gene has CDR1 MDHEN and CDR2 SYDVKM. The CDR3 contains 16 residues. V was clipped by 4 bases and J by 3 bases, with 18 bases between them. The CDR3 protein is CASSSILALLDTEAFF. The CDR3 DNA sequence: TGTGCCAGCAGTTCTATCCTAGCCTTGTTGGACACTGAAGCTTTCTTT.

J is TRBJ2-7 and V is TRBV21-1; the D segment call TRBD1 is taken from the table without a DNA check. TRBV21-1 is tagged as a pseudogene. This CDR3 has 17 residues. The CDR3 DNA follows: TGTGCCAGCAGCATCGGCCAGGGGCCGCGCAGGAGCTACGAGCAGTACGTC. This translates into CASSIGQGPRRSYEQYV.

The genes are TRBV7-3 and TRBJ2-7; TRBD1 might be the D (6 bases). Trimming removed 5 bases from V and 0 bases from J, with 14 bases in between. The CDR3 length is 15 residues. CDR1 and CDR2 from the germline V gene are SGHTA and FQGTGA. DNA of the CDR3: TGTGCCAGCAGCAAGTCCGCAGGGGACTCCTACGAGCAGTACTTC. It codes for CASSKSAGDSYEQYF.

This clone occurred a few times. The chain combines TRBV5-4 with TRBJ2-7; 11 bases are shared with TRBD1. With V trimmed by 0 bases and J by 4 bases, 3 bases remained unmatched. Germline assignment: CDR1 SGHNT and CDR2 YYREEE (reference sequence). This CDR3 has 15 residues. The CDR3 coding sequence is TGTGCCAGCAGCTTGGGTGGGACAGGGGGATACGAGCAGTACGTC. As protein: CASSLGGTGGYEQYV.

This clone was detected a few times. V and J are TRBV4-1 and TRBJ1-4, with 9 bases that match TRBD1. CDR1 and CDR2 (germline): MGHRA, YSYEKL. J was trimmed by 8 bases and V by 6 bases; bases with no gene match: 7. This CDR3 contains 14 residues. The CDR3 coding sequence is TGCGCCAGCAGTGCGGGACAGGGAGGCGAAAAACTGTTTTTT. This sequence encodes CASSAGQGGEKLFF.

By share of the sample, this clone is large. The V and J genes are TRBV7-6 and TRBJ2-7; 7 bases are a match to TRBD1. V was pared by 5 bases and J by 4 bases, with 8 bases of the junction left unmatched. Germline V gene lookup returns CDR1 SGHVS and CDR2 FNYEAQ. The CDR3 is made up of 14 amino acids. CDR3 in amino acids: CASSPGTDPYEQYV. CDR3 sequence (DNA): TGTGCCAGCAGCCCCGGGACAGACCCATACGAGCAGTACGTC.

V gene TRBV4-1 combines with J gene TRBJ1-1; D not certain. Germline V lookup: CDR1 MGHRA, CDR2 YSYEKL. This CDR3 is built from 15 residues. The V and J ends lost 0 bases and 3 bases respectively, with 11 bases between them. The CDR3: CASSQDPGGHTEAFF. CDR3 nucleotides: TGCGCCAGCAGCCAAGACCCCGGAGGGCACACTGAAGCTTTCTTT.

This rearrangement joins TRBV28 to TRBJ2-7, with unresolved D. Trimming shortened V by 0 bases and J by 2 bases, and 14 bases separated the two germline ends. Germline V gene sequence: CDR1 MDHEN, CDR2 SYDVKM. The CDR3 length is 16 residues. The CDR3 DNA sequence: TGTGCCAGCAGTTTATGGGCCGGCAGGCAGACCTACGAGCAGTACTTC. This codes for CASSLWAGRQTYEQYF.

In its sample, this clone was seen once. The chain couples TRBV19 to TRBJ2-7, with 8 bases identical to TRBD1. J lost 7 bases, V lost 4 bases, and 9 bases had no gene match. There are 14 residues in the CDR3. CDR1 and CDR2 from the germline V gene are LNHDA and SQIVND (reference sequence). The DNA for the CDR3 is TGTGCCAGTAGTACCACGGACAGGGCCGTTGAGCAGTACTTC. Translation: CASSTTDRAVEQYF.

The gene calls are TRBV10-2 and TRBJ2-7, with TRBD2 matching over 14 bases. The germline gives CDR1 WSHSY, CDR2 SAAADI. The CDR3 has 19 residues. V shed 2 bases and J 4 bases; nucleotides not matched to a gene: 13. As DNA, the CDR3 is TGCGCCAGCAGTGAGCCGCCCCGACTAGCGGGAGGGGTTTATTACGAGCAGTACGTC. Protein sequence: CASSEPPRLAGGVYYEQYV.

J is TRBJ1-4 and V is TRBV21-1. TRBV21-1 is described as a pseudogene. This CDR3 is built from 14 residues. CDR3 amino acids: CASSNGEYNEKLFF. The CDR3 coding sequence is TGTGCCAGCAGCAATGGAGAGTATAATGAAAAACTGTTTTTT.

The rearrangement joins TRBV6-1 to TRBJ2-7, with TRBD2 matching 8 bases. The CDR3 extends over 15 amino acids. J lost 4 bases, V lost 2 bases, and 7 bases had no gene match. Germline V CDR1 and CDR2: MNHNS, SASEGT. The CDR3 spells CASSEILAGNYEQYV. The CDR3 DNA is TGTGCCAGCAGTGAAATCTTAGCGGGGAATTACGAGCAGTACGTC.

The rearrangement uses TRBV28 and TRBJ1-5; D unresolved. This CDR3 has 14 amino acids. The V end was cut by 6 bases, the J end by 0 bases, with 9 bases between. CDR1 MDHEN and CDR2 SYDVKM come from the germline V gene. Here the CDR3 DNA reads TGTGCCAGCAGACGTAACTATAGCAATCAGCCCCAGCATTTT. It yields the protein CASRRNYSNQPQHF.

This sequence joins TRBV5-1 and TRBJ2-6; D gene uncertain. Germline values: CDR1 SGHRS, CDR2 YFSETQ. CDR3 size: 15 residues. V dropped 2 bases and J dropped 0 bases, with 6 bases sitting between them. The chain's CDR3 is CASSFFLSGANVLTF. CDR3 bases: TGCGCCAGCAGCTTCTTCCTCTCTGGGGCCAACGTCCTGACTTTC.

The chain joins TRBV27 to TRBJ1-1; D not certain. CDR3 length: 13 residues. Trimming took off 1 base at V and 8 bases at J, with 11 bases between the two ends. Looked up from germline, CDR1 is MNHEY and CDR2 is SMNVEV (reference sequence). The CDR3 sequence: CASSLFPRREAFF. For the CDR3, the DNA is TGTGCCAGCAGTTTATTTCCCCGGAGAGAAGCTTTCTTT.

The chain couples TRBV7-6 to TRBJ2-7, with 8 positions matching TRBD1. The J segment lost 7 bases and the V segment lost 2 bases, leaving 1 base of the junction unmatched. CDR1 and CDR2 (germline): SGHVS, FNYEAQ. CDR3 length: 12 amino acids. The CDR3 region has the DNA TGTGCCAGCAGCTTAACAGGGGGGGAGCAGTACTTC. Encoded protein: CASSLTGGEQYF.

The CDR3 reads CASRGRGPGHQAYEQYV. As DNA, the CDR3 is TGCGCCAGCAGGGGAAGGGGACCGGGACATCAAGCCTACGAGCAGTACGTC. The V and J genes are TRBV23-1 and TRBJ2-7; D perhaps matches TRBD1 (6 bases). TRBV23-1 is noted as an ORF with a role that remains uncertain. The CDR3 extends over 17 amino acids. V lost 6 bases and J 2 bases, leaving 23 bases between the germline ends.

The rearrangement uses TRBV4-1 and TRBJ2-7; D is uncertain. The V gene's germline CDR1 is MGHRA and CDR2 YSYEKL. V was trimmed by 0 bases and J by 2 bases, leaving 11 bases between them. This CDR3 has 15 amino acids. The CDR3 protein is CASSQDYPGTYEQYF. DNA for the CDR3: TGCGCCAGCAGCCAAGATTACCCCGGTACCTACGAGCAGTACTTC.

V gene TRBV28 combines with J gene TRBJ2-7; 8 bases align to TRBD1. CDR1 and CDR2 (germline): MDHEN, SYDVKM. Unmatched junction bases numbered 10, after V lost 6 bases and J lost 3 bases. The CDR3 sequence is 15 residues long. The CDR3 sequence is CASSLRQGTYYEQYF. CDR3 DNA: TGTGCCAGCAGCTTAAGACAGGGGACGTACTACGAGCAGTACTTC.

This CDR3 is CASSLNRGSSYEQYF. As DNA, the CDR3 is TGTGCCAGCAGCTTAAACAGGGGGAGCTCCTACGAGCAGTACTTC. The chain carries TRBV7-6 and TRBJ2-7; 8 bases agree with TRBD1. The CDR3 totals 15 residues. V dropped 2 bases and J dropped 0; count of bases not matched to a gene: 3. The germline CDR1 and CDR2 sequences are SGHVS and FNYEAQ.